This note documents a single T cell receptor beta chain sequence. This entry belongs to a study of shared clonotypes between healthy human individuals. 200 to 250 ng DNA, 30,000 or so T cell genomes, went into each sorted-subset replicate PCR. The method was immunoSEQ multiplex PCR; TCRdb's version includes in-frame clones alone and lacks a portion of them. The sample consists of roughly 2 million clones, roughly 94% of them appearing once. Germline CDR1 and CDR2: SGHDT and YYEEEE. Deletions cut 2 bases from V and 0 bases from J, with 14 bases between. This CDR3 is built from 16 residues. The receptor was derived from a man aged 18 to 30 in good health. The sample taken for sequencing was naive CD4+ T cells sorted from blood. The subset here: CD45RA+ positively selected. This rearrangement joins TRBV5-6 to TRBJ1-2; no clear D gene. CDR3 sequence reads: CASSFLMDASNYGYTF. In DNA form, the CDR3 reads TGTGCCAGCAGCTTCTTGATGGACGCCTCTAACTATGGCTACACCTTC.